This T cell receptor (beta chain) was identified in a study of blood T cell repertoires in COVID-19. Study at large: Some COVID-19 samples were acute and others convalescent; all came from the United States, Italy and Spain.

This CDR3 spans 13 amino acids. V gave up 1 base and J gave up 10 bases, with 11 bases separating them. From germline, CDR1 is LNHDA and CDR2 SQIVND (reference sequence). How the authors handled the data: Researchers report that nucleated cell counts were estimated from reference gene primer amplification. Profiling relied on immunoSEQ multiplex PCR, and the TCRdb table lists in-frame clones only, not all of them. The DNA gave D and trimming, while V, J and clone size come from that table. The data hold a few hundred thousand clones, with around 89% observed a single time. The chain joins TRBV19 to TRBJ2-1; the D is unclear. The material sequenced was peripheral blood. The receptor was isolated from a man aged 40-49 years with acute or convalescent COVID-19. The CDR3 nucleotides are TGTGCCAGTAGTATAGGAAAGCGATCCGAGCAGTTCTTC. It encodes CASSIGKRSEQFF.